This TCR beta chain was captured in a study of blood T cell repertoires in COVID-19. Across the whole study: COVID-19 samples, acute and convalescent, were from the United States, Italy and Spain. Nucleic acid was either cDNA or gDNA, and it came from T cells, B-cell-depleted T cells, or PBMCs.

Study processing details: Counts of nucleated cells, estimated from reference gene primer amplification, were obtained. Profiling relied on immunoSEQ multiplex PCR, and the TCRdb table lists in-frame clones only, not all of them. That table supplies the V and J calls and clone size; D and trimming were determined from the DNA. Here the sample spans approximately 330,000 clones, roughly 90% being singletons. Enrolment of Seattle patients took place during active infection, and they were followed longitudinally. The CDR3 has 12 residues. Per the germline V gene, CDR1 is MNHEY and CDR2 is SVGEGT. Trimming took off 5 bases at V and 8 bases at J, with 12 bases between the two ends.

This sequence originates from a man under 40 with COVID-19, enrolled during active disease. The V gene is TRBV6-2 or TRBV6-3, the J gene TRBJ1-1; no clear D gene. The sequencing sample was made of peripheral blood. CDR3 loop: CASSTIVREAFF. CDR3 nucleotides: TGTGCCAGCAGTACCATTGTCAGAGAAGCTTTCTTT.